This T cell receptor beta chain comes out of a study of blood T cell repertoires in COVID-19. Trimming took 4 bases from V and 4 from J; bases not matched to a gene: 9. The CDR3 has 16 amino acids. Germline values: CDR1 SGDLS, CDR2 YYNGEE. Original processing methods: Scientists estimated how many nucleated cells there were by amplifying reference gene primers. Data came from immunoSEQ multiplex PCR; TCRdb stores just in-frame clones and leaves some out. V, J and clone size reflect that table, while D and trimming were determined from the DNA. The sample records tens of thousands of clones, around 83% being singletons.

The genes are TRBV9 and TRBJ2-2, with TRBD2 identical over 8 bases. The sequenced sample was peripheral blood. The TCR was taken from an older woman in a cohort sampled during active COVID-19. The CDR3 protein is CASSPGGARVTGELFF. CDR3 coding DNA: TGTGCCAGCAGCCCCGGGGGGGCGCGGGTCACCGGGGAGCTGTTTTTT.